The rows below give T cell receptor beta chains drawn from one sample of a study of T cell responses to AZD1222 COVID-19 vaccine. Data came from immunoSEQ multiplex PCR; TCRdb stores just in-frame clones and leaves some out. The table shows 120,000 or so clones, with 89% occurring only once. The material was peripheral blood, obtained on day 0 of AZD1222 vaccination. The source is an adult in good health. Each CDR3 is given with its conserved first and last residue. Each record gives: V gene, clone size, D gene, J gene, CDR3 protein, CDR3 DNA. D genes are given only for firm matches. Size values are once, few and many counts, or a class for expanded clones, and some rows have none.

v_gene: TRBV25-1; abundance: NA; d_gene: TRBD2; j_gene: TRBJ2-1; CDR3aa: CASALAGARLYNEQFF; CDR3nt: TGTGCCAGCGCATTAGCGGGAGCCCGCCTCTACAATGAGCAGTTCTTC
v_gene: TRBV19; abundance: NA; d_gene: TRBD1; j_gene: TRBJ2-3; CDR3aa: CASSIGGRGREDTQYF; CDR3nt: TGTGCCAGTAGTATAGGTGGCAGGGGGCGCGAAGATACGCAGTATTTT
v_gene: TRBV5-4; abundance: NA; d_gene: NA; j_gene: TRBJ2-7; CDR3aa: CASSSTLYEQYF; CDR3nt: TGTGCCAGCAGCTCAACTCTCTACGAGCAGTACTTC
v_gene: TRBV7-3; abundance: NA; d_gene: TRBD1; j_gene: TRBJ1-2; CDR3aa: CASSLGTANYGYTF; CDR3nt: TGTGCCAGCAGCTTAGGGACAGCTAACTATGGCTACACCTTC
v_gene: TRBV19; abundance: NA; d_gene: NA; j_gene: TRBJ2-7; CDR3aa: CASSITVSYEQYF; CDR3nt: TGTGCCAGTAGTATAACGGTGTCCTACGAGCAGTACTTC
v_gene: TRBV19; abundance: NA; d_gene: NA; j_gene: TRBJ2-2; CDR3aa: CASSMERRAGHTGELFF; CDR3nt: TGTGCCAGTAGTATGGAGAGACGGGCAGGCCACACCGGGGAGCTGTTTTTT
v_gene: TRBV28; abundance: NA; d_gene: TRBD2; j_gene: TRBJ2-3; CDR3aa: CASSGLAFTDTQYF; CDR3nt: TGTGCCAGCAGTGGACTAGCATTCACAGATACGCAGTATTTT
v_gene: TRBV19; abundance: NA; d_gene: TRBD1; j_gene: TRBJ2-7; CDR3aa: CASASGQGWTYEQYF; CDR3nt: TGTGCCAGTGCCAGCGGACAGGGTTGGACCTACGAGCAGTACTTC
v_gene: TRBV6-5; abundance: once; d_gene: NA; j_gene: TRBJ2-5; CDR3aa: CASSYGTAQETQYF; CDR3nt: TGTGCCAGCAGTTACGGGACGGCACAAGAGACCCAGTACTTC
v_gene: TRBV6-5; abundance: NA; d_gene: TRBD2; j_gene: TRBJ2-3; CDR3aa: CASSYSTGGPRDTQYF; CDR3nt: TGTGCCAGCAGTTACTCGACGGGAGGGCCAAGAGATACGCAGTATTTT